This T cell receptor (beta chain) came from a study of blood T cells in healthy people across ages. In the study overall: Capturing about one barcoded beta molecule per two T cells was achieved by template switching.

About this clonotype itself: Its antigen is unknown.

Each individual donor underwent a draw of about 9.1 milliliters of peripheral blood. Together with a sample-barcoded 5' primer, a J-beta primer mix was included in a second PCR lasting 7 to 11 cycles. TCRdb fed the 5' RACE reads into MiXCR, producing one record per CDR3 protein. The sample lists roughly 1 million distinct CDR3 sequences, approximately 25% occurring once. General study points: Researchers report that TCR beta diversity correlated strongly with naive T cell percentage.

The CDR3 contains 13 residues. The V and J ends lost 4 bases and 3 bases, in that order; junction bases with no gene match: 4. Germline values: CDR1 SQVTM, CDR2 ANQGSEA. These data also formed part of another study, on T cells of mothers and their children. That report notes: Using approximately 1.6 ug per 15 ul, all extracted RNA underwent cDNA synthesis.

The sample was blood. The rearrangement uses TRBV29-1 and TRBJ1-2, with 8 bases matching TRBD1. The TCR originated in a girl aged 2-15 years in good health. The CDR3 DNA follows: TGCAGCGTTGGGACAGGGACAGACTATGGCTACACCTTC. Amino acid sequence: CSVGTGTDYGYTF.